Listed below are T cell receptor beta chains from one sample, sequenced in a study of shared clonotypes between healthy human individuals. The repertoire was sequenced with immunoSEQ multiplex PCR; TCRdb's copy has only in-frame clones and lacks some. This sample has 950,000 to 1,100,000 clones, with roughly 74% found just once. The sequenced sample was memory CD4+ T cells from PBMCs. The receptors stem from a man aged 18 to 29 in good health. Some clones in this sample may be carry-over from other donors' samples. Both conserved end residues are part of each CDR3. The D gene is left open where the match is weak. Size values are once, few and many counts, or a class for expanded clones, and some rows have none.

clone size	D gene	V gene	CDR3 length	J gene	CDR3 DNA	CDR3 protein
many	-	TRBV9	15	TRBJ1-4	TGTGCCAGCAGCGTAGATGCAGGTGGGGGAGAAAAACTGTTTTTT	CASSVDAGGGEKLFF
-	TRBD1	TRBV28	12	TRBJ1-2	TGTGCCAGCAGTGGGGGGGACAGGCCCTACACCTTC	CASSGGDRPYTF
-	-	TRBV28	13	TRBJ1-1	TGTGCCAGCAGTTCCTCATGGGGCCTTGAAGCTTTCTTT	CASSSSWGLEAFF
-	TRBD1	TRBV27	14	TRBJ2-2	TGTGCCAGCACTCTTGACAGGGACACCGGGGAGCTGTTTTTT	CASTLDRDTGELFF
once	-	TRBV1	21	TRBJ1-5	TGCACCAGCAGCCAAATCCAGGCAACGTCGCGGGCGTCATATAGCAATCAGCCCCAGCATTTT	CTSSQIQATSRASYSNQPQHF
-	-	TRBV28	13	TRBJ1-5	TGTGCCAGCAACTTCGAGTCGTATCAGCCCCAGCATTTT	CASNFESYQPQHF
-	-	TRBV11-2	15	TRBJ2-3	TGTGCCAGCAGCTCCAAAGGGGCGCGGACAGATACGCAGTATTTT	CASSSKGARTDTQYF
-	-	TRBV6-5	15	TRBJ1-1	TGTGCCAGCAGTTACTCATCCGAGGCGGGCACTGAAGCTTTCTTT	CASSYSSEAGTEAFF
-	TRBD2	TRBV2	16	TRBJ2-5	TGTGCCAGCAGTGGAGGGACTAGCGGGACTGGGGAGACCCAGTACTTC	CASSGGTSGTGETQYF
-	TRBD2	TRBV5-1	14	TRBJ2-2	TGCGCCAGCAGCTTCCGGCGGGAGACCGGGGAGCTGTTTTTT	CASSFRRETGELFF
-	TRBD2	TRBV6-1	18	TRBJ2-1	TGTGCCAGCAGTGAATCACGTGGAGGCGGGAGGGGTGGTAATGAGCAGTTCTTC	CASSESRGGGRGGNEQFF
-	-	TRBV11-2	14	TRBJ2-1	TGTGCCAGCAAGGGCGGGCGATCATACAATGAGCAGTTCTTC	CASKGGRSYNEQFF
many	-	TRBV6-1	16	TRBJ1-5	TGTGCCAGCAGTGAAGACTTCGGGGGAGTTAATCAGCCCCAGCATTTT	CASSEDFGGVNQPQHF
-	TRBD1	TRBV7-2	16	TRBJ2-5	TGTGCCAGCAGTTCAGCCGGGACAGGGGGCCAGGAGACCCAGTACTTC	CASSSAGTGGQETQYF
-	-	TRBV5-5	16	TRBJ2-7	TGTGCCAGCAGCTTGGCTCCAGGCGACCACAGGGACGAGCAGTACTTC	CASSLAPGDHRDEQYF
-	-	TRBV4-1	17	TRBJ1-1	TGCGCCAGCAGCCCCAGAGGCGGGGGTATAGGTGACACTGAAGCTTTCTTT	CASSPRGGGIGDTEAFF
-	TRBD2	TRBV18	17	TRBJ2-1	TGTGCCAGCTCACCACGGACTAGCGGGACGTCCTACAATGAGCAGTTCTTC	CASSPRTSGTSYNEQFF
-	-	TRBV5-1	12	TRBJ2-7	TGCGCCAGCGGGGACTCCCAGGCCGAGCAGTACTTC	CASGDSQAEQYF
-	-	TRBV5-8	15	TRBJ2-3	TGTGCCAGCAGCCCTAGGGGGGGACTCCGAGATACGCAGTATTTT	CASSPRGGLRDTQYF
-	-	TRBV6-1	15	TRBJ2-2	TGTGCCAGCAGCGAACAGGACTTGAACACCGGGGAGCTGTTTTTT	CASSEQDLNTGELFF
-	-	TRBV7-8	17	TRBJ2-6	TGTGCCAGCAGCTCGTGGACAGCTAGCTCTGGGGCCAACGTCCTGACTTTC	CASSSWTASSGANVLTF
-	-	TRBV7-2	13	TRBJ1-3	TGTGCCAGCAGCTCGGGGACGGCGGACACCATATATTTT	CASSSGTADTIYF
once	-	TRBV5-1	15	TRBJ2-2	TGCGCCAGCAGCTCGGTCGGTGCGAACACCGGGGAGCTGTTTTTT	CASSSVGANTGELFF
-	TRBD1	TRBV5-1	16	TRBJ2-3	TGCGCCAGCAGCTTGGGGGACAGGGATACCACAGATACGCAGTATTTT	CASSLGDRDTTDTQYF
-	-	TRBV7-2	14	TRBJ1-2	TGTGCCAGCAGCTTAGATTCGGTGAGGGCGGGCTACACCTTC	CASSLDSVRAGYTF
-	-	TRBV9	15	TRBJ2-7	TGTGCCAGCAGCGTAGGGGGCGGGACGCCCTACGAGCAGTACTTC	CASSVGGGTPYEQYF
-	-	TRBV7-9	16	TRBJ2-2	TGTGCCAGCAGCTTGGGTTCGACGGGGGCGTACGGGGAGCTGTTTTTT	CASSLGSTGAYGELFF
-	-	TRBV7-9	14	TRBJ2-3	TGTGCCAGCAGCAGAAGAAGTTACACAGATACGCAGTATTTT	CASSRRSYTDTQYF
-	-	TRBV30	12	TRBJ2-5	TGTGCCTGGAGCTCTACCCAAGAGACCCAGTACTTC	CAWSSTQETQYF
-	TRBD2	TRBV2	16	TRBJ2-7	TGTGCCAGCAGTGATACTAGACTAGCGGGAACCTACGAGCAGTACTTC	CASSDTRLAGTYEQYF
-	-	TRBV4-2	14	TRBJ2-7	TGTGCCAGCAGCCAATCAGGACAGTCCTACGAGCAGTACTTC	CASSQSGQSYEQYF
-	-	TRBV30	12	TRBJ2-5	TGTGCCTGGAGCGTCTCCCAAGAGACCCAGTACTTC	CAWSVSQETQYF
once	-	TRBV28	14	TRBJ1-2	TGTGCCAGCGGAAGGGACTTTCTTAACTATGGCTACACCTTC	CASGRDFLNYGYTF